These 10 T cell receptor beta chains originate from one sample sequenced in a study of T cell repertoires in cytomegalovirus infection. A single record per CDR3 protein comes from TCRdb applying MiXCR to the reads. The table shows approximately 150,000 distinct CDR3 sequences, with 15% to 20% occurring only once. Sequences were obtained from CD8+ T cells from PBMCs. The receptors originated from a human donor in good health (CMV status not recorded). Some clones in this sample may be carry-over from other donors' samples.

A single count supports this clonotype. The V gene is TRBV7-9, the J gene TRBJ1-2, with TRBD1 identical over 7 bases. Trimming at V came to 5 bases and at J to 8 bases, leaving 11 bases not matched to a gene. Germline CDR1 SEHNR, CDR2 FQNEAQ (reference sequence). CDR3 length: 14 residues. The CDR3: CASSRGDSREGYTF. CDR3 DNA sequence: TGTGCCAGCAGCCGGGGGGACAGCCGGGAAGGCTACACCTTC.

This clonotype was counted between two and nine times. V usage is TRBV10-3 and J usage is TRBJ1-2; D gene uncertain. This CDR3 has 12 residues. V lost 0 bases to trimming and J lost 7 bases, with 6 bases between them. Germline loops: CDR1 ENHRY, CDR2 SYGVKD. The CDR3 sequence is CAISESRRGYTF. The CDR3 bases are TGTGCCATCAGTGAGTCAAGGCGTGGCTACACCTTC.

This clonotype was detected ten times or more. The chain couples TRBV28 to TRBJ2-7; tentatively, D is TRBD2 (6 bases). The V gene's germline CDR1 is MDHEN and CDR2 SYDVKM. CDR3 length: 12 residues. Trimming cost V 7 bases and J 5 bases, with 12 bases left between them. Written as DNA, the CDR3 is TGTGCCAGCACCCTCGGGGGAAACGAGCAGTACTTC. This translates into CASTLGGNEQYF.

The gene calls are TRBV14 and TRBJ2-1, with 7 positions matching TRBD1. Germline CDR1 is SGHDN and CDR2 is FVKESK. Trimming took 4 bases from V and 5 from J; bases not matched to a gene: 2. This CDR3 is 13 amino acids long. The CDR3 loop is CASSLGQNNEQFF. CDR3 DNA sequence: TGTGCCAGCAGCCTGGGACAGAACAATGAGCAGTTCTTC.

A few counts support this clonotype. This CDR3 reads CASSYTPGVAKNIQYF. The CDR3 coding sequence is TGTGCCAGCAGTTACACGCCGGGCGTAGCCAAAAACATTCAGTACTTC. The chain uses TRBV6-2 or TRBV6-3 and TRBJ2-4; D call uncertain. V lost 2 bases, J lost 0 bases, and 11 bases lay in between. CDR3 length: 16 residues. From germline, CDR1 is MNHEY and CDR2 SVGEGT.

This clonotype was found a few times. The V gene is TRBV5-1, the J gene TRBJ2-1; TRBD1 matches 10 bases. This CDR3 comprises 16 residues. Germline V gives CDR1 SGHRS, CDR2 YFSETQ. The J segment lost 2 bases and the V segment lost 4 bases, leaving 6 bases of the junction unmatched. The CDR3 DNA sequence: TGCGCCAGCAGCGCCGGACAGGGGGAACCCTACAATGAGCAGTTCTTC. It yields the protein CASSAGQGEPYNEQFF.

The sample holds a few counts of this clonotype. V usage is TRBV20-1 and J usage is TRBJ2-1, with TRBD2 as a possible D gene (6 bases). Germline CDR1 reads DFQATT; CDR2 reads SNEGSKA (reference sequence). CDR3 length: 15 amino acids. Trimming took 0 bases from V and 5 from J, leaving 14 bases between them. CDR3 coding DNA: TGCAGTGCTAGAGATAGCGGCCCTTGGGACAATGAGCAGTTCTTC. Translating it yields CSARDSGPWDNEQFF.

The chain combines TRBV14 with TRBJ2-1; tentatively, D is TRBD1 or TRBD2 (5 bases each). This CDR3 has 12 amino acids. Germline CDR1 is SGHDN and CDR2 is FVKESK. The V end lost 5 bases, the J end lost 12 bases, and 14 bases lay between the germline ends. The CDR3 is CASSNGGTTQFF. CDR3 coding DNA: TGTGCCAGCAGCAATGGTGGGACCACGCAGTTCTTC. The full variable domain, in which reference TRBV14 and TRBJ2-1 provide the parts outside the CDR3, is EAGVTQFPSHSVIEKGQTVTLRCDPISGHDNLYWYRRVMGKEIKFLLHFVKESKQDESGMPNNRFLAERTGGTYSTLKVQPAELEDSGVYFCASSNGGTTQFFGPGTRLTVL.

This clonotype occurred a few times. This chain connects TRBV6-2 or TRBV6-3 to TRBJ2-7; 9 bases are a match to TRBD2. The CDR3 is made up of 16 amino acids. Unmatched junction bases numbered 5, after V lost 0 bases and J lost 2 bases. Germline CDR1 and CDR2: MNHEY and SVGEGT. DNA for the CDR3: TGTGCCAGCAGTTACTCGGGGGCTAGCGGGGCCTACGAGCAGTACTTC. Translated: CASSYSGASGAYEQYF.

This clonotype appeared a few times. CDR3 bases: TGTGCCAGTACAGTGCTAGGGGAGCTGTTTTTT. Translated: CASTVLGELFF. The gene calls are TRBV7-8 and TRBJ2-2; D ambiguous. Per germline, CDR1 SGHVS and CDR2 FQNEAQ. This CDR3 is 11 amino acids long. Trimming removed 9 bases from V and 8 bases from J, with 10 bases in between.